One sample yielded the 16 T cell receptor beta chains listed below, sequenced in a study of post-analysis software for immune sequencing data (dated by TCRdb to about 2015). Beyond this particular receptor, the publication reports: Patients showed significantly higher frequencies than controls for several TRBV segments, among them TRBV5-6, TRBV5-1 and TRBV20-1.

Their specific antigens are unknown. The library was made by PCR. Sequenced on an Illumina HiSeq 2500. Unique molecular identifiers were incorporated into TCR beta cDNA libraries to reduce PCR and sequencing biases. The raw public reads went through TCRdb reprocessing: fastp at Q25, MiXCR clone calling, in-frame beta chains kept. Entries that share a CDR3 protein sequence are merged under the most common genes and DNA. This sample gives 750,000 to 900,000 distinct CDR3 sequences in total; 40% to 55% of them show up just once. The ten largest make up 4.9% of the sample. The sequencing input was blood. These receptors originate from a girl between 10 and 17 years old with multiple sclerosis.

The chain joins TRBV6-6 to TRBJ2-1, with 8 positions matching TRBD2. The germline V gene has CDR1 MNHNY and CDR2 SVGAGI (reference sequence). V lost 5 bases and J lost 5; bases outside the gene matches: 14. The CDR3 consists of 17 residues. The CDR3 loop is CASSPWTSRGADNEQFF. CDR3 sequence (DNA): TGTGCCAGCAGTCCTTGGACTAGCCGGGGAGCCGACAATGAGCAGTTCTTC.

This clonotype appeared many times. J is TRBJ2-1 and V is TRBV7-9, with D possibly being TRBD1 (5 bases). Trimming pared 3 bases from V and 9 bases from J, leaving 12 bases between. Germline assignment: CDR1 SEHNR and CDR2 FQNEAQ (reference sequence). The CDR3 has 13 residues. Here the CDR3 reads CASSFDSSGEQFF. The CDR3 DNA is TGTGCCAGCAGCTTCGACAGCTCTGGTGAGCAGTTCTTC.

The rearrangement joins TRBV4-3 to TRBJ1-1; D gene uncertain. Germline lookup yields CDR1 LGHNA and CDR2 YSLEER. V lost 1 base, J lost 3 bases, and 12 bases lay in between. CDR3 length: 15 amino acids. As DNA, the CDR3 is TGCGCCAGCAGCCAAGGCCTTATCCGGGACACTGAAGCTTTCTTT. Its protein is CASSQGLIRDTEAFF.

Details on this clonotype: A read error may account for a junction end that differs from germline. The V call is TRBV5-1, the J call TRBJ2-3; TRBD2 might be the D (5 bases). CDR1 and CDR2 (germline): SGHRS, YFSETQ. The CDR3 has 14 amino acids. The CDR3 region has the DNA TGTGCCAGCAGCTTAGAGGGCACGACAGATACGCAGTATTTT. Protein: CASSLEGTTDTQYF.

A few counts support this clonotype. The CDR3 DNA reads TGTGCCAGTAGTGCCACCGGGACCATTGGGGAAAAACTGTTTTTT. The encoded protein is CASSATGTIGEKLFF. J is TRBJ1-4 and V is TRBV19, with a tentative D call TRBD1 (5 bases). The CDR3 sequence is 15 residues long. V was clipped by 5 bases and J by 8 bases, with 18 bases between them. Germline V CDR1 and CDR2: LNHDA, SQIVND (reference sequence).

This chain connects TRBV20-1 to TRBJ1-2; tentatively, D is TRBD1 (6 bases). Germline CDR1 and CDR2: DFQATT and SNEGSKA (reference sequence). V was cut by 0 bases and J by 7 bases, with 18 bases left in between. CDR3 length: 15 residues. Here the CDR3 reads CSARDAGGAGCGYTF. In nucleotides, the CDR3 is TGCAGTGCTAGAGATGCGGGGGGCGCGGGGTGTGGCTACACCTTC.

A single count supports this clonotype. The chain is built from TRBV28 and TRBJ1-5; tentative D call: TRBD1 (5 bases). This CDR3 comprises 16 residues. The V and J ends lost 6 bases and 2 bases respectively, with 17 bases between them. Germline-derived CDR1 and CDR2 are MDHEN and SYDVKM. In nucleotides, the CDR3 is TGTGCCAGCAGCACCGTTTCCGACAGACGCAATCAGCCCCAGCATTTT. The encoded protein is CASSTVSDRRNQPQHF. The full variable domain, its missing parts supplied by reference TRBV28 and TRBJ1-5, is DVKVTQSSRYLVKRTGEKVFLECVQDMDHENMFWYRQDPGLGLRLIYFSYDVKMKEKGDIPEGYSVSREKKERFSLILESASTNQTSMYLCASSTVSDRRNQPQHFGDGTRLSIL.

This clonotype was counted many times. The CDR3 DNA reads TGTGCCAGCAGCTTCGTAGATACGCAGTATTTT. Its translation is CASSFVDTQYF. V gene TRBV7-2 combines with J gene TRBJ2-3; no clear D gene. This CDR3 has 11 residues. Germline V gene lookup returns CDR1 SGHTA and CDR2 FQGNSA. V was shortened by 3 bases and J by 5 bases, with 3 bases between the two germline ends.

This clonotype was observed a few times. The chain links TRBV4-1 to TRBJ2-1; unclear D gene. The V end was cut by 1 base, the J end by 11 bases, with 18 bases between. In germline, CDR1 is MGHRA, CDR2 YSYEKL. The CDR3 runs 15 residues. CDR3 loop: CASSQVNGIHNKQFF. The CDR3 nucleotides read TGCGCCAGCAGCCAAGTAAACGGTATACATAATAAGCAGTTCTTC.

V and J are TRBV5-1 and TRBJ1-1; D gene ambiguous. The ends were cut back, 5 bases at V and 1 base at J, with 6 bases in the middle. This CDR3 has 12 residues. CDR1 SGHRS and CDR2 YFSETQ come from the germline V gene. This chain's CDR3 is CASREGNTEAFF. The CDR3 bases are TGCGCCAGCAGAGAAGGGAACACTGAAGCTTTCTTT.

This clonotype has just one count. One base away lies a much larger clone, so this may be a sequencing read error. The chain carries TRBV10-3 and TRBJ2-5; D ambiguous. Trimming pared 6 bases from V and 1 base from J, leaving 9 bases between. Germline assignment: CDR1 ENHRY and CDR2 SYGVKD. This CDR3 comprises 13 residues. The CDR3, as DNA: TGTGCCATCAGGGTGAGGCTCCAAGAGACCCAGTACTTC. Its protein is CAIRVRLQETQYF.

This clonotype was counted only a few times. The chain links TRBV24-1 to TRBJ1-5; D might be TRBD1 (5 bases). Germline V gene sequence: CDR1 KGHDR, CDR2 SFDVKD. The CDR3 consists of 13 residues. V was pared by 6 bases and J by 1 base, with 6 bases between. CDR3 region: CATSTGSNQPQHF. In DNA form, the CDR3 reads TGTGCCACCAGTACAGGCAGCAATCAGCCCCAGCATTTT.

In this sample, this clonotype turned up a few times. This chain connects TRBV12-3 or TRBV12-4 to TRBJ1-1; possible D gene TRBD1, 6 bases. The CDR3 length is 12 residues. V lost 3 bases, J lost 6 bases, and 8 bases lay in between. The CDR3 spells CASSFGGPEAFF. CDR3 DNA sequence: TGTGCCAGCAGTTTTGGGGGGCCTGAAGCTTTCTTT.

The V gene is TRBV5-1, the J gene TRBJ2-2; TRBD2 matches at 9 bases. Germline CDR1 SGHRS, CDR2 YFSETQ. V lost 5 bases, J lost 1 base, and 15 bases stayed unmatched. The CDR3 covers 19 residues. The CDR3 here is CASSHRGTLTSGNTGELFF. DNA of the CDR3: TGCGCCAGCAGTCATAGGGGGACCCTGACTAGCGGGAACACCGGGGAGCTGTTTTTT.

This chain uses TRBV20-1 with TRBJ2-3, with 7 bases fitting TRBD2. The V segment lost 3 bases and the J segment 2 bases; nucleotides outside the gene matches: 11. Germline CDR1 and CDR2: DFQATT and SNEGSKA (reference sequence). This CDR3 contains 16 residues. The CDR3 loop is CSASALGLGDTDTQYF. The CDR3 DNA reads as TGCAGTGCTAGCGCATTAGGACTAGGAGACACAGATACGCAGTATTTT.

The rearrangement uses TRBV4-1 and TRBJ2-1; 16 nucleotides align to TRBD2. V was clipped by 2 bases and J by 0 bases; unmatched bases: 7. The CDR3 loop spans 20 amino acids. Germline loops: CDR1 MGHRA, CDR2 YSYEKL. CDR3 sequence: CASSQLPGLAGGSSYNEQFF. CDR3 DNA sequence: TGCGCCAGCAGCCAACTGCCGGGACTAGCGGGAGGGAGCTCCTACAATGAGCAGTTCTTC.